What follows describes a single T cell receptor (beta chain). As yet, its antigen is unknown. This table comes from immunoSEQ multiplex PCR, and its TCRdb copy is limited to in-frame clones, with some not included. Seen here are hundreds of thousands of clones, 93% observed once, and the top ten hold over 0.95%. The CDR3 sequence is 17 residues long. V gave up 4 bases and J gave up 1 base; unmatched junction bases: 11. Germline CDR1 reads SEHNR; CDR2 reads FQNEAQ (reference sequence). This record comes from a study of T cell responses to AZD1222 COVID-19 vaccine. Study-level points and caveats: After two AZD1222 doses, spike-specific TCR breadth and depth rose versus day 0. White British people made up most donors, females outnumbered males, and clonal diversity was possibly underestimated. The span of vaccine-associated CD4 TCRs extended across spike, with dominance at 160-218 and 743-854. Repertoire sampling happened only post peak T cell response.

The material was peripheral blood, obtained on day 0 of MenACWY control vaccination. This receptor was taken from an adult in good health. This chain joins TRBV7-9 and TRBJ1-1, with 8 bases aligning to TRBD1. CDR3 sequence: CASSSIYRGEANTEAFF. The CDR3 bases are TGTGCCAGCAGCTCGATATACAGGGGGGAGGCGAACACTGAAGCTTTCTTT. Drawing the rest from reference TRBV7-9 and TRBJ1-1, the complete variable domain is DTGVSQNPRHKITKRGQNVTFRCDPISEHNRLYWYRQTLGQGPEFLTYFQNEAQLEKSRLLSDRFSAERPKGSFSTLEIQRTEQGDSAMYLCASSSIYRGEANTEAFFGQGTRLTVV.